This T cell receptor (beta chain) appears in the sequencing data of a study of OX40 agonist ivuxolimab in advanced cancers. Findings of the study overall: Among T cells, CD8+ cells averaged more expanded clones than CD4+ cells.

About this clone: Antigen unknown.

The data were produced by immunoSEQ multiplex PCR, yet TCRdb's version contains in-frame clones alone and is incomplete. The sample contains tens of thousands of clones, around four fifths of which appear only once. The clonotype was recovered from an adult with an advanced solid tumor such as melanoma, head and neck, liver or kidney cancer. The sequencing used CD4+ or CD8+ T cells sorted from blood, collected in a trial of the OX40 agonist ivuxolimab.

The CDR3 DNA follows: TGTGCCAGCAGCTCGGACAGGGGTTACAATGAGCAGTTCTTC. Translated: CASSSDRGYNEQFF. The V gene is TRBV7-9, the J gene TRBJ2-1, with 9 bases matching TRBD1. Germline CDR1 reads SEHNR; CDR2 reads FQNEAQ (reference sequence). The length of the CDR3 is 14 residues. The V and J ends lost 4 bases and 4 bases, in that order; junction bases with no gene match: 2.